The rows below give T cell receptor beta chains drawn from one sample of a study of blood T cell repertoires in COVID-19. The assay was immunoSEQ multiplex PCR, and TCRdb's table has in-frame clones only and misses some. The sample comprises under 95,000 clones, 79% of which are singletons, and 26% rests with the top ten. The sample comprised peripheral blood. All receptors derive from a man in his sixties with active or convalescent COVID-19. Both conserved end residues are part of each CDR3. The D gene is left open where the match is weak. Rows give clone size only sometimes, using once, few, many, or a class for an expanded clone.

CDR3: CASRGDRQYTEAFF
DNA: TGTGCCAGCAGAGGGGACAGGCAATACACTGAAGCTTTCTTT
size: few
D: TRBD1
V: TRBV11-2
J: TRBJ1-1

CDR3: CASSFHNEETQYF
DNA: TGTGCCAGCAGCTTCCACAACGAAGAGACCCAGTACTTC
size: NA
D: NA
V: TRBV7-2
J: TRBJ2-5

CDR3: CASRQANYGYTF
DNA: TGTGCCAGCAGACAGGCTAACTATGGCTACACCTTC
size: NA
D: NA
V: TRBV27
J: TRBJ1-2

CDR3: CASSVGDNSQVTQYF
DNA: TGTGCCAGCAGCGTAGGAGACAATTCGCAAGTGACCCAGTACTTC
size: NA
D: NA
V: TRBV9
J: TRBJ2-5

CDR3: CASSQSGGTDTQYF
DNA: TGTGCCAGCAGCCAAAGCGGGGGCACAGATACGCAGTATTTT
size: once
D: TRBD2
V: TRBV3-1/TRBV3-2
J: TRBJ2-3

CDR3: CAWSRGVVMNTEAFF
DNA: TGTGCCTGGAGTCGAGGAGTTGTAATGAACACTGAAGCTTTCTTT
size: NA
D: NA
V: TRBV30
J: TRBJ1-1

CDR3: CASSLGGLRPQYF
DNA: TGTGCCAGCAGCTTAGGGGGACTGCGACCCCAGTACTTC
size: few
D: NA
V: TRBV7-2
J: TRBJ2-5

CDR3: CASSGRGTGVEAEQFF
DNA: TGTGCCAGCAGTGGCAGGGGTACCGGAGTGGAGGCTGAGCAGTTCTTC
size: NA
D: NA
V: TRBV6-1
J: TRBJ2-1

CDR3: CASSEVVGQGAEAFF
DNA: TGTGCCAGCAGTGAAGTAGTGGGACAGGGGGCCGAAGCTTTCTTT
size: NA
D: TRBD1
V: TRBV2
J: TRBJ1-1

CDR3: CASSPTGGHNSPLHF
DNA: TGTGCCAGCAGTCCGACAGGGGGCCATAATTCACCCCTCCACTTT
size: NA
D: TRBD1
V: TRBV6-5
J: TRBJ1-6

CDR3: CASSPRSYNEQFF
DNA: TGTGCCAGCAGCCCGAGATCCTACAATGAGCAGTTCTTC
size: once
D: NA
V: TRBV9
J: TRBJ2-1

CDR3: CSVVGHREGEAFF
DNA: TGCAGCGTTGTGGGCCACAGGGAGGGTGAAGCTTTCTTT
size: NA
D: NA
V: TRBV29-1
J: TRBJ1-1

CDR3: CASSIRQGVQDWRETQYF
DNA: TGTGCCAGTAGTATACGACAGGGGGTACAGGATTGGCGGGAGACCCAGTACTTC
size: NA
D: TRBD1
V: TRBV19
J: TRBJ2-5

CDR3: CASSLYGGDYEQYF
DNA: TGTGCCAGCAGTTTATACGGGGGGGACTACGAGCAGTACTTC
size: NA
D: TRBD2
V: TRBV28
J: TRBJ2-7

CDR3: CATSDFVLAGGNTDTQYF
DNA: TGTGCCACCAGTGATTTTGTCCTAGCGGGGGGCAACACAGATACGCAGTATTTT
size: NA
D: TRBD2
V: TRBV24-1
J: TRBJ2-3

CDR3: CASSKDRDEAFF
DNA: TGCGCCAGCAGCAAGGACAGGGACGAAGCTTTCTTT
size: NA
D: TRBD1
V: TRBV5-1
J: TRBJ1-1

CDR3: CASSLTGWTEAFF
DNA: TGTGCCAGCAGCTTGACAGGATGGACTGAAGCTTTCTTT
size: NA
D: NA
V: TRBV11-2
J: TRBJ1-1

CDR3: CAAKRDPEAFF
DNA: TGTGCCGCTAAGCGGGACCCTGAAGCTTTCTTT
size: NA
D: NA
V: TRBV28
J: TRBJ1-1

CDR3: CASSLTPGGRNTEAFF
DNA: TGCGCCAGCAGCCTCACGCCAGGGGGCCGGAACACTGAAGCTTTCTTT
size: NA
D: TRBD1
V: TRBV10-1
J: TRBJ1-1

CDR3: CASTQTDTDTQYF
DNA: TGTGCCAGCACCCAGACAGACACAGATACGCAGTATTTT
size: NA
D: NA
V: TRBV27
J: TRBJ2-3

CDR3: CASSLRGGTNEKLFF
DNA: TGTGCCAGCAGCCTAAGGGGCGGAACTAATGAAAAACTGTTTTTT
size: NA
D: NA
V: TRBV11-2
J: TRBJ1-4

CDR3: CASSLQDEQFF
DNA: TGTGCCAGCAGTCTTCAGGATGAGCAGTTCTTC
size: NA
D: NA
V: TRBV6-6
J: TRBJ2-1

CDR3: CASSQDPGGYNEQFF
DNA: TGTGCCAGCAGCCAAGATCCAGGCGGGTACAATGAGCAGTTCTTC
size: NA
D: NA
V: TRBV3-1/TRBV3-2
J: TRBJ2-1

CDR3: CASSLLVQNSPLHF
DNA: TGTGCCAGCAGTTTATTAGTCCAAAATTCACCCCTCCACTTT
size: NA
D: NA
V: TRBV27
J: TRBJ1-6

CDR3: CASSFGGKDSPLHF
DNA: TGTGCCAGCAGTTTTGGGGGCAAGGATTCACCCCTCCACTTT
size: few
D: NA
V: TRBV27
J: TRBJ1-6

CDR3: CASSLDNRQGGEQYF
DNA: TGTGCCAGCAGCTTAGATAACCGGCAGGGCGGCGAGCAGTACTTC
size: NA
D: NA
V: TRBV11-2
J: TRBJ2-7

CDR3: CASSNNQPQHF
DNA: TGTGCCAGCAGCAATAATCAGCCCCAGCATTTT
size: NA
D: NA
V: TRBV6-5
J: TRBJ1-5

CDR3: CASSLMFARGGQNQPQHF
DNA: TGTGCCAGCAGTTTGATGTTCGCCAGGGGCGGACAGAATCAGCCCCAGCATTTT
size: NA
D: NA
V: TRBV28
J: TRBJ1-5

CDR3: CASSALAGTDTQYF
DNA: TGTGCCAGCAGCGCCCTAGCGGGCACAGATACGCAGTATTTT
size: NA
D: TRBD2
V: TRBV7-3
J: TRBJ2-3

CDR3: CASSPRQGGTDTQYF
DNA: TGTGCCAGCAGCCCGAGACAGGGAGGCACAGATACGCAGTATTTT
size: NA
D: TRBD1
V: TRBV3-1/TRBV3-2
J: TRBJ2-3

CDR3: CASSLGLAVGQETQYF
DNA: TGCGCCAGCAGCTTGGGTCTAGCGGTGGGACAAGAGACCCAGTACTTC
size: NA
D: TRBD2
V: TRBV5-1
J: TRBJ2-5

CDR3: CASIPGGVNTEAFF
DNA: TGTGCCAGCATCCCGGGGGGAGTGAACACTGAAGCTTTCTTT
size: NA
D: NA
V: TRBV28
J: TRBJ1-1

CDR3: CASSRGSQGYEQYF
DNA: TGTGCCAGCAGCCGGGGGTCACAGGGGTACGAGCAGTACTTC
size: NA
D: NA
V: TRBV7-9
J: TRBJ2-7

CDR3: CASSLAGGPDEKLFF
DNA: TGCGCCAGCAGCTTGGCCGGGGGGCCAGATGAAAAACTGTTTTTT
size: NA
D: NA
V: TRBV5-1
J: TRBJ1-4

CDR3: CSASPAGEQFF
DNA: TGCAGTGCTAGCCCCGCGGGGGAGCAGTTCTTC
size: NA
D: NA
V: TRBV20-1
J: TRBJ2-1

CDR3: CASKNGPNSPLHF
DNA: TGTGCCAGCAAGAATGGCCCAAATTCACCCCTCCACTTT
size: NA
D: NA
V: TRBV2
J: TRBJ1-6

CDR3: CASSIQGAYNEQYF
DNA: TGTGCCAGCAGCATCCAGGGGGCTTACAACGAGCAGTACTTC
size: NA
D: TRBD1
V: TRBV11-2
J: TRBJ2-7

CDR3: CASSYWGTGDEKLFF
DNA: TGTGCCAGCAGTTATTGGGGGACAGGGGATGAAAAACTGTTTTTT
size: NA
D: TRBD1
V: TRBV6-2/TRBV6-3
J: TRBJ1-4

CDR3: CASSQYRGETQYF
DNA: TGTGCCAGCAGTCAATACAGGGGTGAGACCCAGTACTTC
size: once
D: TRBD1
V: TRBV5-8
J: TRBJ2-5

CDR3: CASSLVLAGAYEQYF
DNA: TGTGCCAGCAGCTTGGTACTAGCGGGGGCGTACGAGCAGTACTTC
size: NA
D: TRBD2
V: TRBV5-4
J: TRBJ2-7

CDR3: CASSMGTQYF
DNA: TGTGCCAGTAGTATGGGCACGCAGTATTTT
size: few
D: NA
V: TRBV19
J: TRBJ2-3

CDR3: CASSQGQGADEQFF
DNA: TGCGCCAGCAGCCAGGGACAGGGTGCAGATGAGCAGTTCTTC
size: NA
D: TRBD1
V: TRBV5-1
J: TRBJ2-1

CDR3: CASSKGQGGSYNSPLHF
DNA: TGTGCCAGCAGCAAAGGGCAGGGAGGCTCCTATAATTCACCCCTCCACTTT
size: NA
D: NA
V: TRBV5-6
J: TRBJ1-6

CDR3: CASSFGSDRVTEAFF
DNA: TGTGCCAGCTCGTTCGGTAGCGACAGGGTCACTGAAGCTTTCTTT
size: NA
D: TRBD1
V: TRBV18
J: TRBJ1-1

CDR3: CASSFLLAGGNSYNEQFF
DNA: TGTGCCAGCAGTTTTTTGCTAGCGGGGGGGAACTCCTACAATGAGCAGTTCTTC
size: NA
D: TRBD2
V: TRBV27
J: TRBJ2-1

CDR3: CASSLHPNQPQHF
DNA: TGTGCCAGCAGTTTACACCCCAATCAGCCCCAGCATTTT
size: NA
D: NA
V: TRBV2
J: TRBJ1-5

CDR3: CASSETGPGELFF
DNA: TGTGCCAGCAGCGAAACAGGGCCCGGGGAGCTGTTTTTT
size: NA
D: NA
V: TRBV5-4
J: TRBJ2-2

CDR3: CASSLSGQHQETQYF
DNA: TGTGCCAGCAGCTTAAGCGGGCAGCATCAAGAGACCCAGTACTTC
size: NA
D: NA
V: TRBV7-3
J: TRBJ2-5

CDR3: CASSQPRDAYEQYF
DNA: TGTGCCAGCAGCCAACCCCGGGATGCCTACGAGCAGTACTTC
size: NA
D: NA
V: TRBV6-2/TRBV6-3
J: TRBJ2-7

CDR3: CASSLDRGRGYTF
DNA: TGTGCCAGCAGCCTGGACAGGGGAAGAGGCTACACCTTC
size: NA
D: TRBD1
V: TRBV11-2
J: TRBJ1-2

CDR3: CASTSPRGTAGLAGVGNEQFF
DNA: TGTGCCAGTACCTCCCCGAGAGGGACAGCGGGACTAGCGGGGGTTGGCAATGAGCAGTTCTTC
size: NA
D: TRBD2
V: TRBV19
J: TRBJ2-1

CDR3: CASSLNGGGDTQYF
DNA: TGTGCCAGCAGCTTAAACGGCGGAGGAGATACGCAGTATTTT
size: NA
D: NA
V: TRBV7-3
J: TRBJ2-3

CDR3: CAISGREDGNTIYF
DNA: TGTGCCATCAGTGGGAGGGAGGATGGAAACACCATATATTTT
size: NA
D: NA
V: TRBV10-3
J: TRBJ1-3

CDR3: CASSPTGTYNEQFF
DNA: TGTGCCAGCTCACCGACAGGGACTTACAATGAGCAGTTCTTC
size: NA
D: NA
V: TRBV18
J: TRBJ2-1

CDR3: CASALGLTSTNEKLFF
DNA: TGTGCTAGTGCCTTGGGACTGACCTCAACTAATGAAAAACTGTTTTTT
size: NA
D: NA
V: TRBV12-5
J: TRBJ1-4

CDR3: CAGSGAIAGHYYGYTF
DNA: TGTGCCGGGAGTGGGGCAATAGCGGGTCATTACTATGGCTACACCTTC
size: NA
D: NA
V: TRBV5-4
J: TRBJ1-2

CDR3: CASSGTSGGNNEQFF
DNA: TGTGCCAGCAGCGGAACTAGCGGGGGGAACAATGAGCAGTTCTTC
size: NA
D: TRBD2
V: TRBV25-1
J: TRBJ2-1

CDR3: CAHLGEGYYGYTF
DNA: TGTGCCCATCTTGGCGAGGGCTACTATGGCTACACCTTC
size: many
D: NA
V: TRBV10-3
J: TRBJ1-2

CDR3: CASSLVRYGNMNTEAFF
DNA: TGTGCCAGCAGCTTGGTACGATACGGGAACATGAACACTGAAGCTTTCTTT
size: NA
D: NA
V: TRBV5-5
J: TRBJ1-1